Listed below are T cell receptor beta chains from one sample, sequenced in a study of T cell changes during pregnancy in multiple sclerosis. Assay: immunoSEQ multiplex PCR; the TCRdb copy retains only in-frame clones and omits some. Of about 100,000 clones detected, approximately 93% appear once; the ten largest clones hold 0.99%. The source material was peripheral blood, sampled after pregnancy. The source is a female donor with multiple sclerosis, enrolled in a pregnancy study. The CDR3 runs from the conserved cysteine through the conserved F or W. Size tells how often a clone was seen (once, few, many) or the class of an expanded clone, and some rows leave it out.

CDR3aa | len | j_gene | abundance | v_gene
CASSPIPNGTPSANYGYTF | 19 | TRBJ1-2 | . | TRBV5-4
CASSASGRSTDTQYF | 15 | TRBJ2-3 | . | TRBV7-2
CASSVAGTGEYEQYF | 15 | TRBJ2-7 | . | TRBV9
CASSIIGGAADTQYF | 15 | TRBJ2-3 | . | TRBV19
CASSTGRADFSGELFF | 16 | TRBJ2-2 | . | TRBV21-1
CASSLGLAGGFYEQYF | 16 | TRBJ2-7 | . | TRBV2
CSALGGYEQYF | 11 | TRBJ2-7 | once | TRBV29-1
CASSPGQGGGYTF | 13 | TRBJ1-2 | . | TRBV14
CSVGTGSTEAFF | 12 | TRBJ1-1 | . | TRBV29-1
CASSQDSVKGRKYEQYF | 17 | TRBJ2-7 | . | TRBV4-1
CSVAPDSLEDTIYF | 14 | TRBJ1-3 | once | TRBV29-1
CASTLRGTFTDTQYF | 15 | TRBJ2-3 | . | TRBV7-9
CASRSTGGYNEQFF | 14 | TRBJ2-1 | . | TRBV19
CASSTPGGSNEQFF | 14 | TRBJ2-1 | . | TRBV7-9